This TCR beta chain was identified during a study of T cells after yellow fever vaccination. Notes on the study in general: The secondary response was weaker but peaked faster, day 5 versus 15.

This clonotype was observed a handful of times. The target antigen is unknown. Each CDR3 protein is one row after TCRdb ran MiXCR on the 5' RACE reads. Among approximately 300,000 distinct CDR3 sequences listed, 7.5% to 9% were seen once. The CDR3 spans 11 residues. Germline V gene sequence: CDR1 SNHLY, CDR2 FYNNEI. Trimming pared 6 bases from V and 4 bases from J, leaving 6 bases between. The chain couples TRBV2 to TRBJ2-5; maybe TRBD2 (5 bases). The sequences come from PBMCs, collected on the day of the first yellow fever vaccination. This TCR came from a man aged 18-30 years who received the YFV17D yellow fever vaccine. This chain's CDR3 is CASRAGETQYF. CDR3 nucleotides: TGTGCCAGCAGGGCGGGAGAGACCCAGTACTTC.